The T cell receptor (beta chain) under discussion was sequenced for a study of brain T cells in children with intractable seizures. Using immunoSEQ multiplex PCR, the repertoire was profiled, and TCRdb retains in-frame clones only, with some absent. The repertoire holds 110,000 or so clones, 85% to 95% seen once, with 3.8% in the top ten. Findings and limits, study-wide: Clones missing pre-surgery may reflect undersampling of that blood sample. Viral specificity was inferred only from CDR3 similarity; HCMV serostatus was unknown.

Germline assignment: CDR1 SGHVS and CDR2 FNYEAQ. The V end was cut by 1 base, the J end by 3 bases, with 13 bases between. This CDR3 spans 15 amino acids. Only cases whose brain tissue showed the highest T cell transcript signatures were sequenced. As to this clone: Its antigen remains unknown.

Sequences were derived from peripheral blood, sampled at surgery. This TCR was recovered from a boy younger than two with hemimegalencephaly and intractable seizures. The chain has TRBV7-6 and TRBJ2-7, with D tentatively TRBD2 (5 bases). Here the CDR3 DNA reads TGTGCCAGCAGCTTAGGCGCGGGCCCCTACTACGAGCAGTACTTC. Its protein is CASSLGAGPYYEQYF.